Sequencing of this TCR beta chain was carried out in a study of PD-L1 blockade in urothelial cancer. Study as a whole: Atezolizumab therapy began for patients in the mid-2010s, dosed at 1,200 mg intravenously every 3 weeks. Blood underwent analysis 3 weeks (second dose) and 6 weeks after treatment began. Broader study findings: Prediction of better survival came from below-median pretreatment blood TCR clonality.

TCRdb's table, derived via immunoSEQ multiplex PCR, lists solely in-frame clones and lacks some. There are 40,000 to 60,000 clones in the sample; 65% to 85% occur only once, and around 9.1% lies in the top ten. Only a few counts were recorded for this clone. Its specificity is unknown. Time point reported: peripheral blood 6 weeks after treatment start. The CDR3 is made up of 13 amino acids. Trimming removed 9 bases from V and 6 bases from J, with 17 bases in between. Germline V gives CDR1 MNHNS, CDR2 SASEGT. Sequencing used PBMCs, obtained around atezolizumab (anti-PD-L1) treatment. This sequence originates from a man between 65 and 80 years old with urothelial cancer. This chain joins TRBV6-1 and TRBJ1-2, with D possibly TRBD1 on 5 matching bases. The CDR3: CASNGRGKNGYTF. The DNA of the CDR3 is TGTGCCAGTAATGGTCGGGGGAAGAATGGCTACACCTTC.